The sequence of this TCR beta chain was determined in a study of shared clonotypes between healthy human individuals. Study as a whole: A donor's plate count was three for CD4 naive and three for CD4 memory; CD8 naive had two and CD8 memory one.

Terminally differentiated effector memory CD45RA+ cells were excluded by CCR7 positive selection of CD45RO-negative cells. Investigators spread the genomic DNA of each subset evenly over several immunoSEQ plates. Profiling relied on immunoSEQ multiplex PCR, and the TCRdb table lists in-frame clones only, not all of them. Of about 700,000 clones listed, under 95% are singletons. CDR1 is LNHDA, CDR2 SQIVND, per germline (reference sequence). The CDR3 length is 16 residues. V lost 5 bases to trimming and J lost 5 bases, with 16 bases between them. The TCR originated in a man aged 25-45 years in good health. The genes are TRBV19 and TRBJ2-6; no reliable D call. Sequencing was performed on naive CD8+ T cells sorted from blood. The CDR3, as DNA: TGTGCCAGTAGTTCCTGGATGACAAGTCGGGCCAACGTCCTGACTTTC. This translates into CASSSWMTSRANVLTF.